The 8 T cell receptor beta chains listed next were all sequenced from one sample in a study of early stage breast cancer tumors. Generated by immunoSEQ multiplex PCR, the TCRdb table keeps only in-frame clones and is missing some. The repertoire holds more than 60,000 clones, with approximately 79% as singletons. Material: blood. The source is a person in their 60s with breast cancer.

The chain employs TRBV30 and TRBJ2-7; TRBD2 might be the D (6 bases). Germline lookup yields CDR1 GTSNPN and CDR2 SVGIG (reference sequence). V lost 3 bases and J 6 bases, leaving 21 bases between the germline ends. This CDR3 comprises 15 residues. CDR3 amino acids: CAWRELLALRAEQYF. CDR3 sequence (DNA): TGTGCCTGGAGGGAATTACTAGCCCTACGGGCCGAGCAGTACTTC.

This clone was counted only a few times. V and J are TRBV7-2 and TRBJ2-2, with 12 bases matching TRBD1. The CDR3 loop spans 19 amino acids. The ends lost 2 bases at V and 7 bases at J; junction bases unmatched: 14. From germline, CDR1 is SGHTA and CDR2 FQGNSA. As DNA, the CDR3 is TGTGCCAGCAGCTTATCCCCCCTTGGGGGACAGGGGGCTGGCGGGGAGCTGTTTTTT. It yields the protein CASSLSPLGGQGAGGELFF. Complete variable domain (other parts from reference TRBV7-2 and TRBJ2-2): GAGVSQSPSNKVTEKGKDVELRCDPISGHTALYWYRQSLGQGLEFLIYFQGNSAPDKSGLPSDRFSAERTGGSVSTLTIQRTQQEDSAVYLCASSLSPLGGQGAGGELFFGEGSRLTVL.

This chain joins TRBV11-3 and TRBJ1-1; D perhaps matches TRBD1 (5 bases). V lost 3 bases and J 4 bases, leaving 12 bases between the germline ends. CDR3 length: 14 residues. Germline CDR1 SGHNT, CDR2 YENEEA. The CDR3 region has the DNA TGTGCCAGCAGCTTCCTCAGGGTGGGCACTGAAGCTTTCTTT. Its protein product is CASSFLRVGTEAFF.

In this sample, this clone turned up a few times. CDR3 amino acids: CASSLRGGRFSGNTIYF. CDR3 coding DNA: TGTGCCAGCAGCTTACGGGGGGGCCGATTCTCTGGAAACACCATATATTTT. The chain has TRBV13 and TRBJ1-3, with D possibly being TRBD1 (6 bases). The CDR3 spans 17 residues. V was shortened by 2 bases and J by 0 bases, with 14 bases between the two germline ends. Germline V gene data show CDR1 as PRHDT and CDR2 as FYEKMQ (reference sequence).

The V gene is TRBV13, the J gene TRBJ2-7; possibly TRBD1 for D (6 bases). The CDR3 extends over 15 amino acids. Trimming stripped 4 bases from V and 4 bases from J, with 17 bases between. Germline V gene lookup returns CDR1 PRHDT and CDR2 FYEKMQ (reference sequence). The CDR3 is CASSSGPGDAYEQYF. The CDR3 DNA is TGTGCCAGCAGCTCAGGGCCAGGGGATGCGTACGAGCAGTACTTC.

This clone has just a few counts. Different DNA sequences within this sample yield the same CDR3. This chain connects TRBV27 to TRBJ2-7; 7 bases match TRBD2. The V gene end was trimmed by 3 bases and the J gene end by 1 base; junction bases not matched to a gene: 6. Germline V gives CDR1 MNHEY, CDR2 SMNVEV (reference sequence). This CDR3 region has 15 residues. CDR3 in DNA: TGTGCCAGCAGTTTTTCGGGGGGACGATCCTACGAGCAGTACTTC. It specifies CASSFSGGRSYEQYF.

The CDR3 region has the DNA TGTGCCAGCAGCGCCCTAGCGGGGGCGAACACCGGGGAGCTGTTTTTT. Translation: CASSALAGANTGELFF. This chain uses TRBV7-2 with TRBJ2-2; TRBD2 agrees at 10 bases. The V segment lost 5 bases and the J segment 0 bases; nucleotides outside the gene matches: 3. This CDR3 region has 16 residues. Per the germline V gene, CDR1 is SGHTA and CDR2 is FQGNSA.

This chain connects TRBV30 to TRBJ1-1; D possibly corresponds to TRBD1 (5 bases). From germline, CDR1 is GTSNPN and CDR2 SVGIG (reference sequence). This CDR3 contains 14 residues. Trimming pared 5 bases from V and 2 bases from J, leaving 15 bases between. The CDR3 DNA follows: TGTGCCTGGGGGACTCGGGGTTCCAACACTGAAGCTTTCTTT. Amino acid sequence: CAWGTRGSNTEAFF.